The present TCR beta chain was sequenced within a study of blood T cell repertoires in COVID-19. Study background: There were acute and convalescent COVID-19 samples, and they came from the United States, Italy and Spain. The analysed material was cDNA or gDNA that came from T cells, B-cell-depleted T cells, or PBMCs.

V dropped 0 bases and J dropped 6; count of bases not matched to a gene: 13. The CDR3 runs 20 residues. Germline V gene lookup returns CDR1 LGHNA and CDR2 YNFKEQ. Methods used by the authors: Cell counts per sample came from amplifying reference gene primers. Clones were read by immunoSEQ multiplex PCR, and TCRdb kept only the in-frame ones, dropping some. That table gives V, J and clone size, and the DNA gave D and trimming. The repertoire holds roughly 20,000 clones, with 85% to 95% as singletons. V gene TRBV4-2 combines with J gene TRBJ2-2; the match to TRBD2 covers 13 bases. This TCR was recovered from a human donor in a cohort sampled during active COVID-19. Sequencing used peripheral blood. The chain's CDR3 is CASSQDSGTSGESDAGELFF. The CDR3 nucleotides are TGTGCCAGCAGCCAAGACTCAGGGACTAGCGGGGAATCTGACGCCGGGGAGCTGTTTTTT.